This TCR beta chain comes out of a study of blood T cell repertoires in COVID-19. For the study at large: Nucleic acid was either cDNA or gDNA, and it came from T cells, B-cell-depleted T cells, or PBMCs.

Authors' analysis steps: Amplification with reference gene primers provided the estimates of nucleated cell counts. Using immunoSEQ multiplex PCR, the repertoire was profiled, and TCRdb retains in-frame clones only, with some absent. V, J and clone size are taken as reported in that table, and D and trimming were inferred from the DNA itself. The top ten hold 60% to 65% of the sample, which has about 37,000 clones, more than 85% seen once. The source of this sequence is an older man with acute or convalescent COVID-19. The specimen sequenced was peripheral blood.

The CDR3: CASRGRPSGLQETQYF. The CDR3 DNA reads as TGTGCCAGCAGGGGGAGGCCTAGCGGGTTACAAGAGACCCAGTACTTC. This chain joins TRBV21-1 and TRBJ2-5; the table names TRBD2, a call not compared with the DNA. TRBV21-1 is noted as a pseudogene. This CDR3 is 16 amino acids long.